The rows below give T cell receptor beta chains drawn from one sample of a study of blood T cell repertoires in COVID-19. Measured with immunoSEQ multiplex PCR; TCRdb has only the in-frame clones, and not every one. The data contain about 190,000 clones, around 90% of them singletons. Sequences were obtained from peripheral blood. These receptors were collected from a man aged 50-59 years with acute or convalescent COVID-19. CDR3s include the opening cysteine and the closing phenylalanine or tryptophan. D genes are given only for firm matches. The size field is filled for only some rows; it gives once, few, many or a size class.

j_call clone_size v_call d_call cdr3_aa cdr3_nt
TRBJ1-1 - TRBV6-6 - CASSLSGTEAFF TGTGCCAGCAGTTTATCAGGGACTGAAGCTTTCTTT
TRBJ1-3 - TRBV4-2 TRBD1 CASSQIGDSDSGNTIYF TGTGCCAGCAGCCAGATAGGGGACAGTGACTCTGGAAACACCATATATTTT
TRBJ1-1 - TRBV14 - CASPTVCMGGNTEAFF TGTGCCAGCCCAACTGTCTGCATGGGGGGAAACACTGAAGCTTTCTTT
TRBJ2-7 - TRBV28 - CASSFATYEQYF TGTGCCAGCAGTTTTGCGACCTACGAGCAGTACTTC
TRBJ2-3 few TRBV10-3 - CAITGENTDTQYF TGTGCCATCACTGGAGAAAACACAGATACGCAGTATTTT
TRBJ2-5 - TRBV3-1/TRBV3-2 TRBD2 CASSPGLAGVETQYF TGTGCCAGCAGCCCCGGACTAGCGGGAGTAGAGACCCAGTACTTC
TRBJ2-2 - TRBV7-2 TRBD1 CASSDRVSGELFF TGTGCCAGCAGCGACAGGGTCTCCGGGGAGCTGTTTTTT
TRBJ1-5 once TRBV6-6 - CASQKNSNQPQHF TGTGCCAGCCAGAAGAATAGCAATCAGCCCCAGCATTTT
TRBJ1-4 - TRBV28 TRBD1 CASSTGQGAIEKLFF TGTGCCAGCAGCACCGGACAGGGGGCAATTGAAAAACTGTTTTTT
TRBJ2-6 - TRBV29-1 TRBD2 CSVEASGSSGANVLTF TGCAGCGTTGAAGCTAGCGGCTCCTCTGGGGCCAACGTCCTGACTTTC
TRBJ2-7 - TRBV27 TRBD2 CASSSRQPHRGSWAYEQYF TGTGCCAGCAGTTCAAGACAACCTCATCGCGGGAGCTGGGCCTACGAGCAGTACTTC
TRBJ1-3 few TRBV28 - CASSLGPVTIYF TGTGCCAGCAGTTTGGGGCCAGTCACCATATATTTT
TRBJ1-6 once TRBV19 - CASSIDLWAPAPLHF TGTGCCAGTAGTATAGATCTATGGGCCCCCGCACCCCTCCACTTT
TRBJ2-3 - TRBV24-1 TRBD2 CATSRTAGLSTDTQYF TGTGCCACCAGTCGAACAGCGGGACTTAGCACAGATACGCAGTATTTT
TRBJ1-1 - TRBV18 - CASSQLEQGEAFF TGTGCCAGCTCACAACTTGAGCAGGGGGAAGCTTTCTTT
TRBJ2-5 - TRBV19 - CASSMYGETQYF TGTGCCAGTAGCATGTACGGGGAGACCCAGTACTTC
TRBJ2-1 - TRBV10-3 TRBD2 CAISDTGLAGAGNEQFF TGTGCCATCAGTGATACCGGACTAGCGGGAGCCGGCAATGAGCAGTTCTTC
TRBJ2-4 - TRBV10-3 TRBD2 CAISESSTSGRGAKNIQYF TGTGCCATCAGTGAGTCGAGCACTAGCGGGAGGGGGGCCAAAAACATTCAGTACTTC
TRBJ1-1 - TRBV6-5 TRBD1 CASSSGQGNTEAFF TGTGCCAGCAGTTCGGGACAGGGTAACACTGAAGCTTTCTTT
TRBJ2-1 once TRBV5-1 TRBD1 CASSGTGYNEQFF TGCGCCAGCAGTGGGACAGGGTACAATGAGCAGTTCTTC
TRBJ2-3 - TRBV30 TRBD2 CASHPGRGGPDTQYF TGTGCCTCTCACCCGGGGCGGGGGGGCCCAGATACGCAGTATTTT
TRBJ2-7 few TRBV19 - CASSYDTPFSSEQYF TGTGCCAGTAGTTACGACACACCTTTCTCCTCCGAGCAGTACTTC
TRBJ2-1 - TRBV10-3 - CATSSGGGKNEQFF TGTGCCACATCGTCCGGTGGAGGAAAGAATGAGCAGTTCTTC
TRBJ1-2 once TRBV5-5 - CASSLAAGADNYGYTF TGTGCCAGCAGCTTGGCGGCAGGGGCAGATAACTATGGCTACACCTTC
TRBJ2-3 - TRBV10-3 TRBD2 CAISEKRGGSTDTQYF TGTGCCATCAGTGAGAAGCGGGGGGGAAGCACAGATACGCAGTATTTT
TRBJ2-7 - TRBV7-9 - CASSLNYATYEQYF TGTGCCAGCAGCTTAAATTACGCGACCTACGAGCAGTACTTC
TRBJ2-2 - TRBV10-3 - CAIGIATNTGELFF TGTGCCATCGGTATAGCGACGAACACCGGGGAGCTGTTTTTT
TRBJ1-1 - TRBV29-1 - CSVGMGLLNTEAFF TGCAGCGTGGGGATGGGACTGTTGAACACTGAAGCTTTCTTT
TRBJ2-7 - TRBV5-1 TRBD1 CASSQGQGEIYEQYF TGCGCCAGCAGCCAGGGACAGGGGGAAATCTACGAGCAGTACTTC
TRBJ2-3 few TRBV14 TRBD2 CASSWTSGGADTQYF TGTGCCAGCAGCTGGACTAGCGGGGGCGCAGATACGCAGTATTTT
TRBJ1-2 - TRBV27 - CASSLGQHYGYTF TGTGCCAGCAGTTTAGGACAGCACTATGGCTACACCTTC
TRBJ2-1 - TRBV7-2 - CASSITRYNEQFF TGTGCCAGCAGCATAACACGATACAATGAGCAGTTCTTC
TRBJ2-7 - TRBV18 TRBD1 CASSPPGRGYEQYF TGTGCCAGCTCACCACCCGGCAGGGGGTACGAGCAGTACTTC
TRBJ2-7 - TRBV23-1 TRBD2 CASSPGGGSYEQYF TGCGCCAGTTCCCCCGGGGGGGGTTCTTACGAGCAGTACTTC
TRBJ1-4 - TRBV4-1 - CASSPGAGATNEKLFF TGCGCCAGCAGCCCCGGGGCAGGGGCAACTAATGAAAAACTGTTTTTT
TRBJ2-2 - TRBV5-1 TRBD1 CASGTGDVGELFF TGCGCCAGCGGGACAGGGGATGTCGGGGAGCTGTTTTTT
TRBJ1-4 few TRBV9 - CASSVAPGGGNEKLFF TGTGCCAGCAGCGTAGCCCCCGGGGGTGGTAATGAAAAACTGTTTTTT
TRBJ2-5 once TRBV2 - CASSRGVGETQYF TGTGCCAGCAGTCGCGGGGTGGGAGAGACCCAGTACTTC
TRBJ1-5 - TRBV7-2 - CASSLNGVPDQPQHF TGTGCCAGCAGCTTAAACGGGGTCCCGGATCAGCCCCAGCATTTT
TRBJ2-3 - TRBV5-1 TRBD2 CASSPGLPTDTQYF TGCGCCAGCAGTCCGGGACTACCCACAGATACGCAGTATTTT
TRBJ2-5 - TRBV10-3 TRBD1 CAISRQGSPETQYF TGTGCCATCAGCAGACAGGGATCCCCAGAGACCCAGTACTTC
TRBJ1-3 - TRBV27 - CASSLREGNTIYF TGTGCCAGCAGTTTAAGGGAGGGAAACACCATATATTTT
TRBJ1-6 - TRBV2 TRBD1 CASMGQQYSPLHF TGTGCCAGCATGGGACAGCAATATTCACCCCTCCACTTT
TRBJ1-1 - TRBV3-1/TRBV3-2 TRBD1 CASSPDFRGRWTEAFF TGTGCCAGCAGCCCAGATTTTAGGGGGCGGTGGACTGAAGCTTTCTTT
TRBJ1-4 - TRBV5-1 - CASSSRRGSEKLFF TGCGCCAGCAGCTCAAGGAGGGGATCGGAAAAACTGTTTTTT
TRBJ2-7 once TRBV21-1 - CASSKPGTSGEMGTYEQYF TGTGCCAGCAGCAAGCCCGGGACTAGCGGGGAAATGGGTACCTACGAGCAGTACTTC
TRBJ2-1 - TRBV9 - CASSVGFVNEQFF TGTGCCAGCAGCGTAGGTTTCGTGAATGAGCAGTTCTTC
TRBJ1-6 - TRBV7-2 - CASSLGRVAYRYSPLHF TGTGCCAGCAGCTTAGGCAGGGTGGCGTATAGGTATTCACCCCTCCACTTT
TRBJ2-5 - TRBV28 - CASSSATVETQYF TGTGCCAGCAGTAGCGCAACGGTCGAGACCCAGTACTTC
TRBJ1-2 - TRBV6-6 TRBD1 CASSKAGTGIVGYTF TGTGCCAGCAGTAAAGCCGGGACAGGAATTGTTGGCTACACCTTC
TRBJ1-2 - TRBV5-1 TRBD1 CASSFGTEGYTF TGCGCCAGCAGCTTCGGGACAGAGGGCTACACCTTC
TRBJ1-1 - TRBV6-2/TRBV6-3 - CASIPLGGGTEAFF TGTGCCAGCATCCCACTTGGGGGGGGCACTGAAGCTTTCTTT
TRBJ2-3 - TRBV5-5 TRBD2 CASSWTSGIDTQYF TGTGCCAGCAGCTGGACTAGCGGGATAGATACGCAGTATTTT
TRBJ2-1 few TRBV6-5 TRBD1 CASSPRDRAYNEQFF TGTGCCAGCAGCCCCCGGGACAGGGCCTACAATGAGCAGTTCTTC
TRBJ1-4 - TRBV10-3 - CAISAGVGDEKLFF TGTGCCATCAGTGCTGGAGTCGGCGATGAAAAACTGTTTTTT
TRBJ1-4 few TRBV7-3 TRBD1 CASSLRDREFEEKLFF TGTGCCAGCAGCTTACGGGACAGGGAGTTTGAAGAAAAACTGTTTTTT
TRBJ2-1 - TRBV2 - CASSERSRVRYNEQFF TGTGCCAGCAGTGAAAGATCGAGAGTCCGCTACAATGAGCAGTTCTTC
TRBJ1-3 - TRBV7-2 - CASSFGVGHLSGNTIYF TGTGCCAGCAGCTTCGGAGTCGGACATCTCTCTGGAAACACCATATATTTT
TRBJ2-6 - TRBV27 TRBD1 CASKRDRVFSGANVLTF TGTGCCAGCAAGCGGGACAGGGTCTTCTCTGGGGCCAACGTCCTGACTTTC
TRBJ2-7 once TRBV21-1 - CASSKRWARDRGPLKHYEQYF TGTGCCAGCAGCAAAAGATGGGCCCGGGACAGGGGCCCGTTAAAACACTACGAGCAGTACTTC